This passage covers 2 T cell receptor beta chains from one sample sequenced in a study of cytomegalovirus exposure and HLA in healthy donors. This PCR relied on a set of 60 Vbeta primers and 13 Jbeta primers. Assay used: immunoSEQ multiplex PCR; TCRdb lists only in-frame clones, some missing. Among around 160,000 clones listed, approximately 72% were seen once. The sample was PBMCs. Receptor source: a man in his fifties or sixties in good health and CMV-seronegative.

This clone was recorded once. V and J are TRBV4-2 and TRBJ2-2; 7 bases match TRBD1. The CDR3 runs 12 residues. Germline loops: CDR1 LGHNA, CDR2 YNFKEQ. After removal of 10 bases from V and 6 bases from J, the junction contained 5 bases not matched to a gene. CDR3 coding DNA: TGTGCCACCGGGACAGAGGCCGGGGAGCTGTTTTTT. The encoded protein is CATGTEAGELFF.

CDR3 DNA sequence: TGTGCCAGTAGGCGCGACAGATACGAGCAGTACTTC. Its protein product is CASRRDRYEQYF. The chain joins TRBV19 to TRBJ2-5, with D possibly being TRBD1 (5 bases). The J call may be incorrect, as the DNA end agrees better with TRBJ2-7. Looked up from germline, CDR1 is LNHDA and CDR2 is SQIVND (reference sequence). CDR3 size: 12 residues.